This is a list of T cell receptor beta chains from one sample in a study of T cell responses to AZD1222 COVID-19 vaccine. Clones were sequenced by immunoSEQ multiplex PCR, and TCRdb holds only the in-frame ones, with some missing. The sample has 150,000 to 160,000 clones, 88% seen once. Source: peripheral blood, taken on day 0 of AZD1222 vaccination. All receptors derive from an adult in good health. Each CDR3 is given with its conserved first and last residue. A D gene is named only where the DNA matches it firmly. Clone size, where shown, is once, few, many, or a class for clones that have expanded.

d_call,j_call,v_call,clone_size,cdr3_aa,cdr3_nt
TRBD1,TRBJ2-7,TRBV29-1,NA,CSVEDGRTGIFEQYF,TGCAGCGTTGAAGATGGACGGACAGGGATTTTCGAGCAGTACTTC
TRBD1,TRBJ1-2,TRBV11-2,few,CASSPPPRQGGGYTF,TGTGCCAGCAGCCCCCCTCCGAGACAGGGGGGAGGCTACACCTTC
NA,TRBJ1-6,TRBV4-3,once,CASSQDLRTNNSPLHF,TGCGCCAGCAGCCAAGATCTCAGGACCAATAATTCACCCCTCCACTTT
NA,TRBJ1-3,TRBV7-9,NA,CASMAGGAGNTIYF,TGTGCCAGCATGGCTGGGGGGGCTGGAAACACCATATATTTT
NA,TRBJ2-7,TRBV10-3,NA,CAISVGRDYEQYF,TGTGCCATCAGTGTCGGCAGGGACTACGAGCAGTACTTC
NA,TRBJ1-1,TRBV5-4,NA,CASSLQGLAEAFF,TGTGCCAGCAGCTTGCAAGGGCTGGCTGAAGCTTTCTTT
NA,TRBJ1-6,TRBV9,NA,CASSRGGENSPLHF,TGTGCCAGCAGCCGGGGGGGAGAGAATTCACCCCTCCACTTT
NA,TRBJ1-4,TRBV6-1,few,CASSVVLEGANEKLFF,TGTGCCAGCAGTGTAGTTTTGGAGGGGGCTAATGAAAAACTGTTTTTT
TRBD1,TRBJ2-2,TRBV7-2,once,CASSLGTGIRELFF,TGTGCCAGCAGCTTAGGGACAGGGATCCGGGAGCTGTTTTTT
NA,TRBJ1-1,TRBV7-2,NA,CASSLAAGTEAFF,TGTGCCAGCAGCTTAGCTGCGGGCACTGAAGCTTTCTTT
NA,TRBJ1-1,TRBV12-3/TRBV12-4,NA,CASSSTGNTEAFF,TGTGCCAGCAGTTCTACGGGGAACACTGAAGCTTTCTTT
TRBD1,TRBJ2-7,TRBV11-2,NA,CATGRRDRGKEQYF,TGTGCCACCGGCCGCCGGGACAGGGGGAAAGAGCAGTACTTC
TRBD1,TRBJ1-4,TRBV27,once,CASSLGTGPEKLFF,TGTGCCAGCAGTTTAGGGACAGGGCCTGAAAAACTGTTTTTT
NA,TRBJ1-3,TRBV7-8,NA,CASSLEVGSSGNTIYF,TGTGCCAGCAGCTTAGAGGTGGGCAGCTCTGGAAACACCATATATTTT
NA,TRBJ1-2,TRBV7-9,NA,CASSLEAGAVGYGYTF,TGTGCCAGCAGCTTAGAGGCAGGGGCCGTGGGCTATGGCTACACCTTC
NA,TRBJ1-2,TRBV4-3,NA,CASSQDVRLRYGYTF,TGCGCCAGCAGCCAAGATGTCCGACTCCGCTATGGCTACACCTTC
NA,TRBJ1-2,TRBV5-1,few,CASSLGAGYTF,TGCGCCAGCAGCTTAGGGGCTGGCTACACCTTC
TRBD1,TRBJ1-1,TRBV7-2,NA,CASSISATGPEAFF,TGTGCCAGCAGCATTAGTGCGACAGGGCCTGAAGCTTTCTTT
NA,TRBJ1-2,TRBV13,NA,CASSQRQPTYYGYTF,TGTGCCAGCAGCCAGCGACAGCCAACATACTATGGCTACACCTTC
TRBD1,TRBJ2-7,TRBV9,NA,CASSALTGGDEQYF,TGTGCCAGCAGCGCTTTGACAGGGGGCGACGAGCAGTACTTC
NA,TRBJ2-2,TRBV7-8,NA,CASSLVDTGELFF,TGTGCCAGCAGTCTCGTGGACACCGGGGAGCTGTTTTTT
NA,TRBJ2-7,TRBV13,NA,CASSLGRFTEQYF,TGTGCCAGCAGCTTAGGCCGATTTACGGAGCAGTACTTC
TRBD1,TRBJ1-6,TRBV4-3,NA,CASSQDSPHRGFSYNSPLHF,TGCGCCAGCAGCCAAGACTCCCCCCACAGGGGATTCTCCTATAATTCACCCCTCCACTTT
NA,TRBJ2-5,TRBV7-3,NA,CASSLTRGRGETQYF,TGTGCCAGCAGCTTAACGCGGGGCCGGGGAGAGACCCAGTACTTC
TRBD2,TRBJ2-7,TRBV7-2,NA,CASSTSSGSYEQYF,TGTGCCAGCAGCACCTCTAGCGGCTCCTACGAGCAGTACTTC
NA,TRBJ2-5,TRBV24-1,NA,CATSDGGQETQYF,TGTGCCACCAGTGATGGGGGGCAAGAGACCCAGTACTTC
NA,TRBJ1-3,TRBV14,NA,CASSHSTPSSGNTIYF,TGTGCCAGCAGCCACTCGACACCAAGCTCTGGAAACACCATATATTTT
NA,TRBJ2-1,TRBV7-2,NA,CASSFEFYNEQFF,TGTGCCAGCAGCTTCGAATTCTACAATGAGCAGTTCTTC
NA,TRBJ2-7,TRBV7-2,NA,CASSLGGGSYEQYF,TGTGCCAGCAGCTTAGGAGGGGGCTCCTACGAGCAGTACTTC
NA,TRBJ2-2,TRBV7-9,NA,CASSPGRGREGWSAGELFF,TGTGCCAGCAGCCCCGGCAGAGGCAGGGAAGGTTGGTCAGCCGGGGAGCTGTTTTTT
NA,TRBJ1-5,TRBV4-3,NA,CASSQDTIWGNQPQHF,TGCGCCAGCAGCCAGGACACTATTTGGGGCAATCAGCCCCAGCATTTT
NA,TRBJ1-1,TRBV21-1,NA,CASTRRQGNTEAFF,TGTGCCAGCACGAGAAGACAGGGGAACACTGAAGCTTTCTTT
NA,TRBJ1-1,TRBV9,NA,CASGQRTNTEAFF,TGTGCCAGCGGACAGAGAACGAACACTGAAGCTTTCTTT
NA,TRBJ1-5,TRBV5-1,NA,CASSPGGGMSNQPQHF,TGCGCCAGCAGCCCCGGGGGGGGCATGAGCAATCAGCCCCAGCATTTT
NA,TRBJ2-5,TRBV6-5,NA,CASSRAGGETQYF,TGTGCCAGCAGTCGTGCTGGGGGGGAGACCCAGTACTTC
NA,TRBJ2-5,TRBV10-3,NA,CAISELGEETQYF,TGTGCCATCAGTGAATTGGGGGAAGAGACCCAGTACTTC
TRBD1,TRBJ1-1,TRBV20-1,few,CSAGDRGKAFF,TGCAGTGCGGGGGACAGGGGAAAAGCTTTCTTT
NA,TRBJ1-6,TRBV7-2,NA,CASSYTHGAGVSPLHF,TGTGCCAGCAGCTATACCCATGGGGCAGGGGTTTCACCCCTCCACTTT
TRBD1,TRBJ2-1,TRBV28,NA,CASSPLRGQGADEQFF,TGTGCCAGCAGTCCTCTTAGGGGACAGGGGGCAGATGAGCAGTTCTTC
NA,TRBJ1-6,TRBV6-5,NA,CASSYSGQYNSPLHF,TGTGCCAGCAGTTACTCGGGCCAGTATAATTCACCCCTCCACTTT
NA,TRBJ2-4,TRBV7-2,once,CASSTQGGKNIQYF,TGTGCCAGCAGCACCCAGGGTGGCAAAAACATTCAGTACTTC
TRBD1,TRBJ1-6,TRBV19,NA,CASSIPGQGYSPLHF,TGTGCCAGTAGTATACCGGGACAGGGTTATTCACCCCTCCACTTT
NA,TRBJ2-1,TRBV6-5,NA,CASSHEKSSYNEQFF,TGTGCCAGCAGTCATGAAAAGAGCTCCTACAATGAGCAGTTCTTC
TRBD2,TRBJ2-3,TRBV7-9,NA,CASSLSGARTDTQYF,TGTGCCAGCAGCTTAAGCGGGGCCCGCACAGATACGCAGTATTTT
NA,TRBJ1-1,TRBV18,NA,CASSPSPRGVNTEAFF,TGTGCCAGCTCACCGTCCCCCCGTGGGGTGAACACTGAAGCTTTCTTT
TRBD2,TRBJ2-5,TRBV10-2,NA,CASILGLAGPPTQYF,TGCGCCAGCATCCTTGGACTAGCGGGGCCCCCGACCCAGTACTTC
TRBD1,TRBJ1-4,TRBV7-2,NA,CASNPSGQVNEKLFF,TGTGCCAGCAACCCCTCCGGACAGGTTAATGAAAAACTGTTTTTT
NA,TRBJ1-1,TRBV9,NA,CASSGGDWHTEAFF,TGTGCCAGCAGCGGAGGGGACTGGCACACTGAAGCTTTCTTT
NA,TRBJ1-5,TRBV27,NA,CASSFYSGQITETNQPQHF,TGTGCCAGCAGTTTTTATTCGGGACAAATAACAGAAACGAATCAGCCCCAGCATTTT
NA,TRBJ2-7,TRBV6-5,NA,CASSSTGTEQYF,TGTGCCAGCAGTTCCACAGGGACCGAGCAGTACTTC
NA,TRBJ2-1,TRBV7-2,NA,CASSLLLEQFF,TGTGCCAGCAGCTTACTCCTTGAGCAGTTCTTC
NA,TRBJ1-2,TRBV24-1,NA,CATSDPIGANYGYTF,TGTGCCACCAGTGACCCCATTGGAGCTAACTATGGCTACACCTTC
NA,TRBJ1-5,TRBV3-1/TRBV3-2,NA,CASSQDMPDNQPQHF,TGTGCCAGCAGCCAAGATATGCCAGATAATCAGCCCCAGCATTTT
NA,TRBJ2-6,TRBV25-1,NA,CASSDWTGANVLTF,TGTGCCAGCAGTGACTGGACTGGGGCCAACGTCCTGACTTTC
NA,TRBJ2-1,TRBV11-2,NA,CASSPGRLSYNEQFF,TGTGCCAGCAGCCCTGGCCGACTTTCTTACAATGAGCAGTTCTTC